This passage covers 26 T cell receptor beta chains from one sample sequenced in a study of blood T cells in healthy people across ages (dated by TCRdb to 2013 to 2016). Library prep was done by 5' RACE. Sequencing used an Illumina HiSeq 2500. A second 7 to 11 cycle PCR used a sample-barcoded 5' primer and a J-beta primer mix. TCRdb passed the public sequencing reads through fastp at Q25 and MiXCR, retaining productive beta sequences. Rows with a matching CDR3 protein are joined into one entry that keeps the most common DNA and genes. The sample table lists approximately 830,000 distinct CDR3 sequences, around 62% of them with a count of one. Together, the top ten hold roughly 25% of the sample. Sequenced material: blood. These receptor sequences come from a man aged 30-40 years in good health.

This clonotype was detected a few times. The rearrangement links TRBV20-1 to TRBJ2-5; D gene uncertain. This CDR3 is built from 13 residues. V was pared by 7 bases and J by 5 bases, with 17 bases between. Germline V gives CDR1 DFQATT, CDR2 SNEGSKA (reference sequence). The CDR3 nucleotides read TGCAGTGTCCAGCAAGAGCCTGCGGAGACCCAGTACTTC. Translated: CSVQQEPAETQYF.

This sequence joins TRBV13 and TRBJ1-2, with no clear D. Looked up from germline, CDR1 is PRHDT and CDR2 is FYEKMQ (reference sequence). The CDR3 extends over 14 amino acids. The ends were cut back, 5 bases at V and 4 bases at J, with 14 bases in the middle. Here the CDR3 DNA reads TGTGCCAGCAGCCCCCTCGAGCTAGCCTATGGCTACACCTTC. It is translated as CASSPLELAYGYTF.

As for this clonotype: Being one base from a much bigger clone, this may be a read error. The J gene is TRBJ2-7, the V gene TRBV5-1; 9 positions match TRBD1. Germline V CDR1 and CDR2: SGHRS, YFSETQ. The CDR3 covers 17 residues. CDR3 nucleotides: TGCGCCAGCAGCTTCAACGTAGGGGGACAGGGAGCCTACAAGCAGTACTTC. Translated, it gives CASSFNVGGQGAYKQYF.

This clonotype has only a few counts. This chain uses TRBV20-1 with TRBJ2-1; 10 bases align to TRBD2. The CDR3 runs to 14 residues. Losses at the gene ends were 0 bases for V and 7 bases for J; bases not matched to a gene: 3. Germline V gene sequence: CDR1 DFQATT, CDR2 SNEGSKA (reference sequence). The CDR3 DNA sequence: TGCAGTGCTAGAGAGGGTAGCGGGGGGAATGAGCAGTTCTTC. Its translation is CSAREGSGGNEQFF.

The genes are TRBV29-1 and TRBJ2-1; 9 nucleotides line up with TRBD1. The CDR3 covers 14 residues. With V trimmed by 2 bases and J by 14 bases, 13 bases remained unmatched. Germline V gives CDR1 SQVTM, CDR2 ANQGSEA. CDR3 region: CSVELGTGRLWKFF. DNA for the CDR3: TGCAGCGTTGAATTAGGGACAGGGAGACTGTGGAAGTTCTTC.

CDR3 DNA: TGTGCCAGCTCACCAATGGCTAGCGGGGGAGGAGATGAGCAGTTCTTC. It translates to CASSPMASGGGDEQFF. The chain is built from TRBV18 and TRBJ2-1; 10 bases align to TRBD2. The CDR3 has 16 residues. Germline V gene sequence: CDR1 KGHSH, CDR2 LQKENI. V dropped 2 bases and J dropped 8; count of bases not matched to a gene: 9.

The table lists this clonotype with a count of one. The V gene is TRBV10-3, the J gene TRBJ2-2, with D perhaps TRBD1 (6 bases). Trimming shortened V by 6 bases and J by 0 bases, and 11 bases separated the two germline ends. CDR3 length: 15 amino acids. CDR1 ENHRY and CDR2 SYGVKD come from the germline V gene. CDR3 region: CAIRQQGANTGELFF. For the CDR3, the DNA is TGTGCCATCAGACAACAGGGAGCGAACACCGGGGAGCTGTTTTTT.

V gene TRBV6-2 or TRBV6-3 combines with J gene TRBJ2-1; D gene unclear. With 4 bases removed from V and 10 bases from J, the gap between germline ends came to 14 bases. The germline V gene encodes CDR1 MNHEY and CDR2 SVGEGT. The length of the CDR3 is 13 residues. CDR3 protein: CASSWRLAGEQFF. CDR3 sequence (DNA): TGTGCCAGCAGTTGGCGATTGGCCGGGGAGCAGTTCTTC.

This clonotype was recorded only once. The genes are TRBV27 and TRBJ2-7; no reliable D call. V lost 6 bases and J lost 2, with 11 bases in between. This CDR3 comprises 13 residues. Germline CDR1 and CDR2: MNHEY and SMNVEV (reference sequence). CDR3 sequence: CASSLRYPYEQYF. DNA of the CDR3: TGTGCCAGCAGCCTGAGGTACCCCTACGAGCAGTACTTC.

The chain uses TRBV27 and TRBJ2-7, with D tentatively TRBD1 (5 bases). The DNA end favors TRBJ2-5, so the J call may be wrong. The germline CDR1 and CDR2 sequences are MNHEY and SMNVEV (reference sequence). This CDR3 is built from 14 residues. CDR3 loop: CASSDPKGRETQYF. The CDR3 DNA follows: TGTGCCAGCAGTGACCCTAAGGGGCGCGAGACCCAGTACTTC.

This chain uses TRBV20-1 with TRBJ2-5; TRBD1 matches 7 bases. Germline-derived CDR1 and CDR2 are DFQATT and SNEGSKA (reference sequence). The CDR3 spans 12 residues. V trimming: 4 bases; J trimming: 10 bases; junction bases outside the gene matches: 9. The CDR3 DNA sequence: TGCAGTGCTATCCCTATACAGGGGATCCAGTACTTC. This translates into CSAIPIQGIQYF.

The chain uses TRBV7-2 and TRBJ2-5, with 8 bases identical to TRBD2. The CDR3 is 17 residues long. Germline values: CDR1 SGHTA, CDR2 FQGNSA. V lost 0 bases to trimming and J lost 2 bases; unmatched junction nucleotides: 8. The CDR3: CASSLAGVAGPQETQYF. CDR3 in DNA: TGTGCCAGCAGCTTAGCGGGAGTAGCGGGGCCTCAAGAGACCCAGTACTTC.

Turning to this clonotype: This may be a read error: a much more frequent sequence differs by one nucleotide. The V and J genes are TRBV20-1 and TRBJ2-5; no definite D call. The CDR3 sequence is 13 residues long. The germline CDR1 and CDR2 sequences are DFQATT and SNEGSKA (reference sequence). The CDR3 protein is CSARWLLGETRYF. As DNA, the CDR3 is TGCAGTGCTAGGTGGCTACTTGGAGAGACCCGGTACTTC.

The V call is TRBV4-2, the J call TRBJ1-5; D is uncertain. The germline V and J ends were trimmed by 0 bases and 0 bases, with 6 bases remaining between them. The CDR3 loop spans 15 amino acids. CDR1 LGHNA and CDR2 YNFKEQ come from the germline V gene. CDR3 amino acids: CASSQDGDSNQPQHF. The CDR3 DNA follows: TGTGCCAGCAGCCAAGACGGTGATAGCAATCAGCCCCAGCATTTT.

The V gene is TRBV9, the J gene TRBJ2-5, with 10 positions matching TRBD2. CDR1 and CDR2 from the germline V gene are SGDLS and YYNGEE. There are 15 residues in the CDR3. V trimming: 3 bases; J trimming: 2 bases; junction bases outside the gene matches: 4. The CDR3 bases are TGTGCCAGCAGCGCCTGGACTAGCGGACAAGAGACCCAGTACTTC. Translated: CASSAWTSGQETQYF.

V usage is TRBV4-2 and J usage is TRBJ1-6, with 9 bases that match TRBD1. The CDR3 covers 18 residues. CDR1 is LGHNA and CDR2 is YNFKEQ in the germline V gene. V shed 0 bases, J shed 7 bases, and the junction held 10 bases outside the gene matches. CDR3 DNA sequence: TGTGCCAGCAGCCAAGACCTAAACCGGGACAGGGTGAATTCACCCCTCCACTTT. Protein product: CASSQDLNRDRVNSPLHF.

This clonotype was observed a handful of times. The chain links TRBV7-2 to TRBJ1-5; no clear D gene. The ends were cut back, 5 bases at V and 2 bases at J, with 7 bases in the middle. The CDR3 has 13 amino acids. Germline V CDR1 and CDR2: SGHTA, FQGNSA. CDR3 coding DNA: TGTGCCAGCAGCGTTAGAGGCAATCAGCCCCAGCATTTT. Translation gives CASSVRGNQPQHF.

Of note for this clonotype: The junction does not match germline at one end; this may be a read error. This chain's CDR3 is CASRADAYGTETFF. CDR3 DNA: TGTGCCAGCAGGGCGGACGCATACGGCACTGAAACTTTCTTT. The chain is built from TRBV28 and TRBJ1-1; no clear D gene. The length of the CDR3 is 14 residues. In germline, CDR1 is MDHEN, CDR2 SYDVKM. The full variable domain, its missing parts supplied by reference TRBV28 and TRBJ1-1, is DVKVTQSSRYLVKRTGEKVFLECVQDMDHENMFWYRQDPGLGLRLIYFSYDVKMKEKGDIPEGYSVSREKKERFSLILESASTNQTSMYLCASRADAYGTETFFGQGTRLTVV.

DNA of the CDR3: TGTGCCAGCAGTTATTCCCCGGGCAGGGCCTATGGCTACACCTTC. Residues: CASSYSPGRAYGYTF. The chain uses TRBV6-5 and TRBJ1-2, with a tentative D call TRBD1 (5 bases). Germline loops: CDR1 MNHEY, CDR2 SVGAGI. With 3 bases removed from V and 4 bases from J, the gap between germline ends came to 15 bases. There are 15 residues in the CDR3.

V is TRBV7-2 and J is TRBJ2-7; 13 bases align to TRBD2. CDR3 length: 16 amino acids. Germline lookup yields CDR1 SGHTA and CDR2 FQGNSA. J gave up 2 bases and V 1 base, and 2 bases lay outside the gene matches. The CDR3 DNA follows: TGTGCCAGCAGCTTAGAGGGGACTAGCGGGGCCTACGAGCAGTACTTC. Translating gives CASSLEGTSGAYEQYF.

The rearrangement uses TRBV21-1 and TRBJ2-5; TRBD1, as called in the table, went unchecked against the DNA. The J call may be mistaken, given a closer DNA end match to TRBJ2-4. TRBV21-1 is noted as a pseudogene. The CDR3 is made up of 16 amino acids. Here the CDR3 DNA reads TGTGCCAGCAGCAAAACAGGGGGTTTCACCAAAAACATTCAGTACTTC. As protein: CASSKTGGFTKNIQYF.

The J gene is TRBJ2-6, the V gene TRBV2, with 8 nucleotides matching TRBD1. V was pared by 4 bases and J by 0 bases, with 11 bases of the junction left unmatched. The CDR3 has 19 amino acids. Germline-derived CDR1 and CDR2 are SNHLY and FYNNEI. The chain's CDR3 is CASSVKLRDRSSGANVLTF. In DNA form, the CDR3 reads TGTGCCAGCAGTGTAAAGTTGCGGGACAGGAGCTCTGGGGCCAACGTCCTGACTTTC.

This clonotype was counted between two and nine times. The chain recombines TRBV29-1 with TRBJ1-4; no definite D call. The V end lost 1 base, the J end lost 4 bases, and 13 bases lay between the germline ends. Germline-derived CDR1 and CDR2 are SQVTM and ANQGSEA. CDR3 length: 15 residues. The CDR3 reads CSVEVGREYNEKLFF. Written as DNA, the CDR3 is TGCAGCGTTGAAGTTGGCAGAGAGTATAATGAAAAACTGTTTTTT. Supplemented by reference TRBV29-1 and TRBJ1-4, the full variable domain reads SAVISQKPSRDICQRGTSLTIQCQVDSQVTMMFWYRQQPGQSLTLIATANQGSEATYESGFVIDKFPISRPNLTFSTLTVSNMSPEDSSIYLCSVEVGREYNEKLFFGSGTQLSVL.

The J gene is TRBJ2-3, the V gene TRBV7-9; D remains unclear. Per germline, CDR1 SEHNR and CDR2 FQNEAQ (reference sequence). Trimming took 4 bases from V and 0 from J, leaving 11 bases between them. This CDR3 comprises 15 residues. The CDR3 coding sequence is TGTGCCAGCAGCTATGACTGGGCCAGCACAGATACGCAGTATTTT. It yields the protein CASSYDWASTDTQYF.

The rearrangement joins TRBV15 to TRBJ2-2; a possible D gene is TRBD1 (6 bases). The CDR3 is 14 residues long. CDR1 and CDR2 (germline): LNHNV, YYDKDF (reference sequence). V was clipped by 5 bases and J by 6 bases, with 13 bases between them. As DNA, the CDR3 is TGTGCCACCAGCCCAGGGGACAAGCCCGGGGAGCTGTTTTTT. It encodes CATSPGDKPGELFF. Using reference TRBV15 and TRBJ2-2 for the parts outside the CDR3, the full variable domain is DAMVIQNPRYQVTQFGKPVTLSCSQTLNHNVMYWYQQKSSQAPKLLFHYYDKDFNNEADTPDNFQSRRPNTSFCFLDIRSPGLGDTAMYLCATSPGDKPGELFFGEGSRLTVL.

This clonotype was seen a handful of times. V gene TRBV10-3 combines with J gene TRBJ2-7; 8 bases line up with TRBD1. Germline V gene lookup returns CDR1 ENHRY and CDR2 SYGVKD. V lost 3 bases, J lost 2 bases, and 6 bases stayed unmatched. The CDR3 totals 15 residues. The CDR3, as DNA: TGTGCCATCAGTGACGACAGGGGCTTGACCTACGAGCAGTACTTC. Protein product: CAISDDRGLTYEQYF.